A selection of T cell receptor beta chains follows, all from one sample in a study of cytotoxic CD8 clonotypes in ibrutinib-treated CLL. Produced via immunoSEQ multiplex PCR; TCRdb's table is partial and in-frame only. The table lists 300,000 to 400,000 clones, 60% to 80% of them singletons. The sequencing here drew on PBMCs, taken after 36 months of ibrutinib treatment. These receptors were taken from a human donor with chronic lymphocytic leukemia. CDR3s include the opening cysteine and the closing phenylalanine or tryptophan. The D gene is left open where the match is weak. Clone size, where shown, is once, few, many, or a class for clones that have expanded.

d_gene	v_gene	j_gene	abundance	CDR3aa	CDR3nt
NA	TRBV6-5	TRBJ2-7	once	CASSSPGDTSNRQYF	TGTGCCAGCAGTTCTCCTGGGGACACCAGTAATAGGCAGTACTTC
NA	TRBV27	TRBJ1-5	few	CASSPLGAANQPQHF	TGTGCCAGCAGTCCCCTTGGGGCGGCCAATCAGCCCCAGCATTTT
NA	TRBV6-6	TRBJ2-5	NA	CASSYSSAQETQYF	TGTGCCAGCAGTTACTCGAGTGCCCAAGAGACCCAGTACTTC
NA	TRBV5-4	TRBJ2-5	NA	CASSPRGSYVETQYF	TGTGCCAGCAGCCCCCGCGGATCCTACGTGGAGACCCAGTACTTC
TRBD1	TRBV10-3	TRBJ2-1	NA	CAISAGTGHNEQFF	TGTGCCATCAGCGCCGGGACAGGTCACAATGAGCAGTTCTTC
NA	TRBV6-5	TRBJ2-1	NA	CASSYSHGAYNEQFF	TGTGCCAGCAGTTATTCTCACGGGGCGTACAATGAGCAGTTCTTC
NA	TRBV18	TRBJ1-1	NA	CASSRPMRAEAFF	TGTGCCAGCTCACGCCCCATGAGGGCTGAAGCTTTCTTT
NA	TRBV9	TRBJ2-2	NA	CASSVETFSTGELFF	TGTGCCAGCAGCGTCGAAACGTTCTCCACCGGGGAGCTGTTTTTT
TRBD2	TRBV7-2	TRBJ2-3	NA	CASSYLTSGRSPDTQYF	TGTGCCAGCAGCTACCTGACTAGCGGGAGGAGTCCAGATACGCAGTATTTT
NA	TRBV9	TRBJ1-3	NA	CASSVFSGRNSGNTIYF	TGTGCCAGCAGCGTATTTTCCGGACGGAACTCTGGAAACACCATATATTTT
TRBD2	TRBV7-2	TRBJ2-7	NA	CASSQRIAGGYEQYF	TGTGCCAGCAGCCAACGGATAGCGGGGGGCTACGAGCAGTACTTC
NA	TRBV29-1	TRBJ2-5	NA	CSVSTGRETQYF	TGCAGCGTCTCAACAGGGCGGGAGACCCAGTACTTC
TRBD2	TRBV6-1	TRBJ2-7	NA	CASIGAGTTSYEQYF	TGTGCCAGCATTGGCGCCGGGACTACTTCCTACGAGCAGTACTTC
NA	TRBV19	TRBJ1-1	NA	CASRRLQGWDTEAFF	TGTGCCAGTAGGCGACTACAGGGTTGGGACACTGAAGCTTTCTTT
TRBD2	TRBV5-1	TRBJ2-3	NA	CASLAGGGDTQYF	TGCGCCAGCTTAGCGGGAGGTGGAGATACGCAGTATTTT
NA	TRBV29-1	TRBJ2-5	few	CSVGPSDWETQYF	TGCAGCGTTGGGCCTAGCGATTGGGAGACCCAGTACTTC
NA	TRBV7-9	TRBJ2-7	few	CASSLAYSEQYF	TGTGCCAGCAGCTTAGCTTATTCCGAGCAGTACTTC
NA	TRBV13	TRBJ2-1	NA	CASSLGRGGYNEQFF	TGTGCCAGCAGCTTAGGCAGGGGTGGGTACAATGAGCAGTTCTTC
TRBD2	TRBV7-2	TRBJ2-3	few	CASSPTAGGADTQYF	TGTGCCAGCAGCCCCACAGCGGGGGGGGCAGATACGCAGTATTTT
TRBD1	TRBV5-1	TRBJ2-1	NA	CASSSTPQGASVNEQFF	TGCGCCAGCAGCTCGACTCCACAGGGGGCAAGTGTTAATGAGCAGTTCTTC
TRBD2	TRBV5-1	TRBJ2-3	NA	CASSLGGSGGPDTQYF	TGCGCCAGCAGCTTGGGTGGTAGCGGGGGTCCAGATACGCAGTATTTT
TRBD1	TRBV20-1	TRBJ2-7	NA	CSPSETGPHF	TGCAGTCCGTCCGAGACAGGGCCACACTTC
TRBD2	TRBV19	TRBJ2-1	NA	CASSIGASGSSSYNEQFF	TGTGCCAGTAGTATAGGGGCTAGCGGTTCGAGCTCCTACAATGAGCAGTTCTTC
NA	TRBV28	TRBJ1-4	NA	CASRPPDGRGEKLFF	TGTGCCAGCAGGCCTCCCGACGGCCGCGGTGAAAAACTGTTTTTT
TRBD1	TRBV19	TRBJ2-7	NA	CASSRVGDSRSYEQYF	TGTGCCAGTAGTAGGGTAGGGGACAGCCGCTCCTACGAGCAGTACTTC
NA	TRBV19	TRBJ1-2	NA	CASSMYSWTYRSTGYYGYTF	TGTGCCAGTAGTATGTATTCATGGACATATCGTTCTACGGGGTACTATGGCTACACCTTC
TRBD1	TRBV6-1	TRBJ1-3	NA	CASTGTARNTIYF	TGTGCCAGCACTGGGACAGCTCGAAACACCATATATTTT
TRBD2	TRBV30	TRBJ2-7	NA	CAWSRLAGGSYEQYF	TGTGCCTGGAGTAGACTAGCGGGAGGCTCCTACGAGCAGTACTTC
NA	TRBV11-2	TRBJ1-1	NA	CASSLGSFSAFF	TGTGCCAGCAGCTTGGGCAGCTTTTCGGCTTTCTTT
TRBD1	TRBV4-1	TRBJ1-5	few	CASSRGTGRNQPQHF	TGCGCCAGCAGCCGAGGGACAGGGAGAAATCAGCCCCAGCATTTT
NA	TRBV11-2	TRBJ2-7	NA	CASSAPRTPYSYEQYF	TGTGCCAGCAGTGCCCCGCGGACTCCTTATTCCTACGAGCAGTACTTC
NA	TRBV14	TRBJ2-1	NA	CASSPDSRAWLYNEQFF	TGTGCCAGCAGCCCAGATTCGCGGGCGTGGCTCTACAATGAGCAGTTCTTC
NA	TRBV28	TRBJ1-5	NA	CASSYPGPQHF	TGTGCCAGCAGTTACCCGGGGCCCCAGCATTTT
NA	TRBV6-6	TRBJ1-2	once	CASKGGGTLPAGYTF	TGTGCCAGCAAGGGCGGGGGGACGCTGCCTGCGGGCTACACCTTC
NA	TRBV7-9	TRBJ2-1	few	CASSLTSSYNEQFF	TGTGCCAGCAGCTTAACTAGCTCCTACAATGAGCAGTTCTTC
NA	TRBV10-1	TRBJ1-1	few	CASSESILYAEAFF	TGCGCCAGCAGTGAGTCGATCCTATATGCTGAAGCTTTCTTT
TRBD2	TRBV7-8	TRBJ2-4	NA	CASSLASGKNIQYF	TGTGCCAGCAGCTTAGCTAGCGGGAAAAACATTCAGTACTTC
NA	TRBV10-3	TRBJ1-1	once	CAISESNREDTEAFF	TGTGCCATCAGTGAGTCGAACAGGGAGGACACTGAAGCTTTCTTT
TRBD1	TRBV5-1	TRBJ1-2	NA	CASSKDRGYGYTF	TGCGCCAGCAGCAAGGACAGGGGGTATGGCTACACCTTC
NA	TRBV7-9	TRBJ2-6	NA	CASSSTFSGANVLTF	TGTGCCAGCAGCTCTACTTTCTCTGGGGCCAACGTCCTGACTTTC
NA	TRBV2	TRBJ2-7	NA	CAGGRGLSQYF	TGTGCCGGAGGACGGGGATTATCGCAGTACTTC
TRBD2	TRBV7-6	TRBJ2-7	NA	CASQLTSGRSEQYF	TGTGCCAGCCAGCTTACTAGCGGGAGGAGCGAGCAGTACTTC
TRBD1	TRBV4-1	TRBJ2-3	NA	CASSPNPGTASTDTQYF	TGCGCCAGCAGCCCTAACCCCGGGACAGCCTCCACAGATACGCAGTATTTT
NA	TRBV7-2	TRBJ1-1	few	CASSSSSLQGAFF	TGTGCCAGCAGCTCATCGTCCCTCCAGGGAGCTTTCTTT
TRBD1	TRBV2	TRBJ1-1	NA	CASSQPLQGRNTEAFF	TGTGCCAGCAGTCAGCCCTTACAGGGGCGGAACACTGAAGCTTTCTTT
NA	TRBV6-5	TRBJ1-2	NA	CASRSGYGYTF	TGTGCCAGCAGGTCCGGATATGGCTACACCTTC
NA	TRBV27	TRBJ2-7	NA	CASSSAGTYEQYF	TGTGCCAGCAGTTCGGCAGGGACCTACGAGCAGTACTTC
NA	TRBV18	TRBJ2-6	few	CASSSAGGSSGANVLTF	TGTGCCAGCTCTTCAGCAGGGGGGTCCTCTGGGGCCAACGTCCTGACTTTC
NA	TRBV11-1	TRBJ2-5	NA	CASSLIATRGEETQYF	TGTGCCAGCAGCTTAATAGCGACTAGGGGCGAAGAGACCCAGTACTTC
NA	TRBV10-3	TRBJ1-2	NA	CAISEKAGGDNYGYTF	TGTGCCATCAGTGAAAAGGCTGGAGGGGACAACTATGGCTACACCTTC
NA	TRBV7-8	TRBJ2-7	NA	CASSSPGRFYEQYF	TGTGCCAGCAGCTCCCCAGGGAGATTCTACGAGCAGTACTTC
NA	TRBV4-1	TRBJ2-7	NA	CASSQVLGYEQYF	TGCGCCAGCAGCCAAGTGTTAGGCTACGAGCAGTACTTC
NA	TRBV28	TRBJ2-7	NA	CASSITGTPYEQYF	TGTGCCAGCAGTATTACAGGGACGCCCTACGAGCAGTACTTC